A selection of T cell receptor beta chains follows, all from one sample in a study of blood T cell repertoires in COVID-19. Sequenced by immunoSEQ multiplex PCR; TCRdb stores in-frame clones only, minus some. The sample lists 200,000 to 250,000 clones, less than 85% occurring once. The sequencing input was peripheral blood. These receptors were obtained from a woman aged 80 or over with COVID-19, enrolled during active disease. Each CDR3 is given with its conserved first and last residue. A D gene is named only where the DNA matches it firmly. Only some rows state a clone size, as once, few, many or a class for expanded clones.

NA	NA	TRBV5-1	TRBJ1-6	TGCGCCAGCAGCTCCGCCCAGGGGTCCTATAATTCACCCCTCCACTTT	CASSSAQGSYNSPLHF
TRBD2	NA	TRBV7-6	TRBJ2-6	TGTGCCAGCAGCTTACCGGGACTAGCGGGAGTTCGTCAGGGGGCCAACGTCCTGACTTTC	CASSLPGLAGVRQGANVLTF
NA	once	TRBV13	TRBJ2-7	TGTGCCAGCAGCTTAGGGCGCGACGAGCAGTACTTC	CASSLGRDEQYF
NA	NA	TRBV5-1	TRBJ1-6	TGCGCCAGCAGCTTGGGGGGAGAGAATTCACCCCTCCACTTT	CASSLGGENSPLHF
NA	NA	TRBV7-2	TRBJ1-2	TGTGCCAGCAGCCGTGACAGGCCGGGTAACTATGGCTACACCTTC	CASSRDRPGNYGYTF
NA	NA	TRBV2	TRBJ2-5	TGTGCCAGCAGTGAGGGGGATGGCCGCGGGGCCCAGTACTTC	CASSEGDGRGAQYF
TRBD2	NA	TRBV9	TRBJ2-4	TGTGCCAGCAGCGTAGGCGGGAGGACGACCAAAAACATTCAGTACTTC	CASSVGGRTTKNIQYF
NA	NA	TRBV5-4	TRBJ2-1	TGTGCCAGCAGTCTTGGGGCAGGGGTTGGAACCTACAATGAGCAGTTCTTC	CASSLGAGVGTYNEQFF
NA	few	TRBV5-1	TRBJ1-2	TGCGCCAGCAGCCTGTCCGGGGTTCCAAATGGCTACACCTTC	CASSLSGVPNGYTF
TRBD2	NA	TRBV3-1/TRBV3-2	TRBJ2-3	TGTGCCAGCACGGAAGCTAGCGGGGGCACAGATACGCAGTATTTT	CASTEASGGTDTQYF
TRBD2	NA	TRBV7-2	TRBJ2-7	TGTGCCAGCAGCTTAGCCGCTAGCGGGAGCTCCTACGAGCAGTACTTC	CASSLAASGSSYEQYF
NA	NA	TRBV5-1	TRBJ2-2	TGCGCCAGCAGCGTCGACAGCTGGAACACCGGGGAGCTGTTTTTT	CASSVDSWNTGELFF
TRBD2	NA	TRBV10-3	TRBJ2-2	TGTGCCATCAGTGTACTAGCGGGAGGGTCGAATATCGGGGAGCTGTTTTTT	CAISVLAGGSNIGELFF
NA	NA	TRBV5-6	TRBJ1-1	TGTGCCAGCAGGACGACAGGTCCAGTGAACACTGAAGCTTTCTTT	CASRTTGPVNTEAFF
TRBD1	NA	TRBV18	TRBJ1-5	TGTGCCAGCTCACCTGGACAGGGGACCAATCAGCCCCAGCATTTT	CASSPGQGTNQPQHF
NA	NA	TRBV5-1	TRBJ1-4	TGCGCCAGCAGCTTGACGGGGGGCGAGGTACTGTTTTTT	CASSLTGGEVLFF
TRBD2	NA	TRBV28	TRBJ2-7	TGTGCCAGCAGTTTATCACTAGCGGCGAACGAGCAGTACTTC	CASSLSLAANEQYF
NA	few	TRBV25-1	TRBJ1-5	TGTGCCAGCAGTGTTACGGACAGTGGGGCCCAGCATTTT	CASSVTDSGAQHF
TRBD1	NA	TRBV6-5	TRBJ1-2	TGTGCCAGCAGCAGACAGGGGGGGGACTATGGCTACACCTTC	CASSRQGGDYGYTF
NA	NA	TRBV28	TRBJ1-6	TGTGCCAGCAGTCCCTCGGACACCTTTAATTCACCCCTCCACTTT	CASSPSDTFNSPLHF
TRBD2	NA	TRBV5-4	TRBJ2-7	TGTGCCAGCAGCCCCATGGGACTAGCCTGGAACGAGCAGTACTTC	CASSPMGLAWNEQYF
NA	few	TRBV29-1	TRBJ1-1	TGCAGCGTTGGTACAGGGACGGGCACTGAAGCTTTCTTT	CSVGTGTGTEAFF
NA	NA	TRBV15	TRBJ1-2	TGTGCCACCAGCAGAGACCCCTCCTATGGCTACACCTTC	CATSRDPSYGYTF
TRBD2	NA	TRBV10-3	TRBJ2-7	TGTGCCATCAGTCTAACTAGCGGGAGCTACGAGCAGTACTTC	CAISLTSGSYEQYF
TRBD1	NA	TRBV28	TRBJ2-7	TGTGCCAGCAGTTTATGGTTGGGACAGGGTCACGAGCAGTACTTC	CASSLWLGQGHEQYF
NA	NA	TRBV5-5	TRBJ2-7	TGTGCCAGCAGCCGAACGACAGACGAGCAGTACTTC	CASSRTTDEQYF
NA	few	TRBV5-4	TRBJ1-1	TGTGCCAGCAGCTTGGTACAGGGAGTGAACACTGAAGCTTTCTTT	CASSLVQGVNTEAFF
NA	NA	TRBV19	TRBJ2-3	TGTGCCAGTAGTATCAGGACAGATACGCAGTATTTT	CASSIRTDTQYF
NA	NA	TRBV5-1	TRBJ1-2	TGCGCCAGCAGCCCGACGGATATGGAGGGCTACACCTTC	CASSPTDMEGYTF
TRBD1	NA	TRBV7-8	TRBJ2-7	TGTGCCAGCAGCTTAATTGTCAGAACGGACAGGGCCATCTCCTACGAGCAGTACTTC	CASSLIVRTDRAISYEQYF
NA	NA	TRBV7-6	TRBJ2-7	TGTGCCAGCAGCTTAGCGAGGGGGAGGGCCTACGAGCAGTACTTC	CASSLARGRAYEQYF
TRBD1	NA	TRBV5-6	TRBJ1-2	TGTGCCAGCAGCGCGGGACAGGGGTCCGCCACCTACTATGGCTACACCTTC	CASSAGQGSATYYGYTF
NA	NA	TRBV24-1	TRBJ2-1	TGTGCCACCAGTGGTAGAGGTACGAACAATGAGCAGTTCTTC	CATSGRGTNNEQFF
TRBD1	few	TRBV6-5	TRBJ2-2	TGTGCCAGCAGTTACAGACAGGGGGCAGTTGGGCTGTTTTTT	CASSYRQGAVGLFF
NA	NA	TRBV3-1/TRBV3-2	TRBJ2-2	TGTGCCAGCAGCAACCCCGGACTATCCGGGGAGCTGTTTTTT	CASSNPGLSGELFF
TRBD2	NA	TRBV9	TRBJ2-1	TGTGCCAGCAGCGCTAGCGGGAGGGCGGATGAGCAGTTCTTC	CASSASGRADEQFF
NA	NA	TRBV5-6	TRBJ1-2	TGTGCCAGCAGCTTGGCCGGGGGCTACACCTTC	CASSLAGGYTF
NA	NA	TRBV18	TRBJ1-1	TGTGCCAGCTCACCCCAGGGGACTGAAGCTTTCTTT	CASSPQGTEAFF
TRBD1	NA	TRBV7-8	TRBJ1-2	TGTGCCAGCAGCCAAGGGACAGGCTATGGCTACACCTTC	CASSQGTGYGYTF
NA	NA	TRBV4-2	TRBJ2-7	TGTGCCAGCAGCCACCAAGGGGGGCGGGACAGAGCCTACGAGCAGTACTTC	CASSHQGGRDRAYEQYF
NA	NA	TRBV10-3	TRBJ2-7	TGTGCCATCACCGCCGGCAAGGGGCTCGGAGAGCAGTACTTC	CAITAGKGLGEQYF
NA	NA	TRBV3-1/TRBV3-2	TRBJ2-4	TGTGCCAGCAGCCAAGCCCGCCAGTCCAGAAACATTCAGTACTTC	CASSQARQSRNIQYF
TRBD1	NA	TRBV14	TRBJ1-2	TGTGCCAGCAGCCAAACAGGGGCACGGGGCTACACCTTC	CASSQTGARGYTF